These 30 T cell receptor beta chains originate from one sample sequenced in a study of breast tumors, draining lymph nodes, adjacent tissues. The lymph nodes were axillary draining lymph nodes from breast cancer patients. TCRdb reprocessed the multiplex PCR reads with MiXCR, giving one entry per CDR3 protein. Of some 120,000 distinct CDR3 sequences in the sample, about 20% were seen once. The specimen was axillary lymph node tissue. Receptors were obtained from a female donor with breast cancer. Some clones in this sample may be carry-over from other donors' samples.

Comment on this clonotype: Since a much larger clone is just one base distant, this may be a read error. The J gene is TRBJ2-1, the V gene TRBV5-1, with TRBD2 matching over 7 bases. After removal of 1 base from V and 9 bases from J, the junction contained 13 bases not matched to a gene. Germline values: CDR1 SGHRS, CDR2 YFSETQ. CDR3 length: 16 residues. CDR3 bases: TGCGCCAGCAGCTTGCGTAGCGGGCTAGGGCTTTTTGAGCAGTTCTTC. It codes for CASSLRSGLGLFEQFF.

This clonotype was seen repeatedly, ten times or more. The rearrangement joins TRBV3-1 to TRBJ2-2; D may correspond to TRBD1 or TRBD2 (5 bases each). Per the germline V gene, CDR1 is LGHDT and CDR2 is YNNKEL (reference sequence). V shed 1 base and J shed 0 bases, with 15 bases lying between them. CDR3 size: 18 residues. The CDR3 coding sequence is TGTGCCAGCAGCCAAGTATCTAGTGGGGGAACGAACACCGGGGAGCTGTTTTTT. Translating it yields CASSQVSSGGTNTGELFF. The entire variable domain, with the rest obtained from reference TRBV3-1 and TRBJ2-2, is as follows: DTAVSQTPKYLVTQMGNDKSIKCEQNLGHDTMYWYKQDSKKFLKIMFSYNNKELIINETVPNRFSPKSPDKAHLNLHINSLELGDSAVYFCASSQVSSGGTNTGELFFGEGSRLTVL.

This clonotype appeared many times. The chain carries TRBV20-1 and TRBJ2-7; 8 bases match TRBD2. Trimming took 4 bases from V and 3 from J; bases not matched to a gene: 8. This CDR3 spans 14 amino acids. Looked up from germline, CDR1 is DFQATT and CDR2 is SNEGSKA (reference sequence). Here the CDR3 reads CSATPGTRYYEQYF. Written as DNA, the CDR3 is TGCAGTGCTACCCCCGGGACTAGATACTACGAGCAGTACTTC.

Notes on this clonotype: One base away lies a much larger clone, so this may be a sequencing read error. Because it lacks the conserved phenylalanine or tryptophan at the end, this CDR3 is likely a read error. V usage is TRBV27 and J usage is TRBJ2-3, with unresolved D. Germline-derived CDR1 and CDR2 are MNHEY and SMNVEV (reference sequence). There are 15 residues in the CDR3. Between the trimmed V and J ends, which lost 6 bases and 0 bases, there was a span of 13 bases. CDR3 DNA sequence: TGTGCCAGCAGGGGTCTTAGGTTTAGCACAGATACGCAGTATCTT. Its translation is CASRGLRFSTDTQYL.

Details on this clonotype: Just one base apart from a much larger clone, this may be a read error. Since no conserved phenylalanine or tryptophan closes the CDR3, a read error is the likely cause. The V call is TRBV19, the J call TRBJ2-1, with D tentatively TRBD2 (5 bases). The V gene lost 5 bases and the J gene lost 5 bases, with 13 bases spanning the gap. CDR1 is LNHDA, CDR2 SQIVND, per germline (reference sequence). CDR3 length equals 14 residues. The CDR3 loop is CASSAGPANNEQFL. The CDR3 region has the DNA TGTGCCAGTAGTGCGGGTCCAGCAAACAATGAGCAGTTCCTC.

This chain joins TRBV28 and TRBJ2-6; 9 bases are a match to TRBD1. This CDR3 has 16 residues. Trimming removed 6 bases from V and 4 bases from J; junction bases left unmatched: 7. Germline V lookup: CDR1 MDHEN, CDR2 SYDVKM. The CDR3 DNA follows: TGTGCCAGCAGACAAGGGACAGGGTCCGGGGCCAACGTCCTGACTTTC. Translated: CASRQGTGSGANVLTF.

In its sample, this clonotype was seen many times. V is TRBV5-1 and J is TRBJ2-7; 7 nucleotides line up with TRBD1. After removal of 4 bases from V and 1 base from J, the junction contained 11 bases not matched to a gene. CDR3 length: 16 amino acids. Germline values: CDR1 SGHRS, CDR2 YFSETQ. The CDR3, as DNA: TGCGCCAGCAGCACGTACCCGGGACAGCTTTCCTACGAGCAGTACTTC. Translation gives CASSTYPGQLSYEQYF.

There are many counts of this clonotype. The chain couples TRBV2 to TRBJ2-5; D not resolved. CDR1 is SNHLY, CDR2 FYNNEI, per germline. V gave up 7 bases and J gave up 1 base, with 10 bases separating them. This CDR3 spans 13 amino acids. The CDR3 coding sequence is TGTGCCAGCATGAGGAATTTCCAAGAGACCCAGTACTTC. Amino acids: CASMRNFQETQYF.

This clonotype was counted ten times or more. The V gene is TRBV10-3, the J gene TRBJ2-7; D could derive from TRBD1 or TRBD2 (5 bases each). The germline gives CDR1 ENHRY, CDR2 SYGVKD. With 4 bases removed from V and 2 bases from J, the gap between germline ends came to 15 bases. CDR3 length: 15 residues. CDR3: CAISGDVGSPYEQYF. CDR3 DNA sequence: TGTGCCATCAGTGGGGACGTGGGATCCCCCTACGAGCAGTACTTC.

This clonotype was seen many times. The V and J genes are TRBV12-3 or TRBV12-4 and TRBJ2-1; the D is unclear. The CDR3 length is 11 residues. Trimming pared 8 bases from V and 4 bases from J, leaving 6 bases between. The CDR3 sequence: CASQDYNEQFF. The CDR3 DNA follows: TGTGCCAGCCAAGATTACAATGAGCAGTTCTTC.

This clonotype was seen a single time. In this CDR3 the conserved last residue, phenylalanine or tryptophan, is missing, so a read error is likely. The gene calls are TRBV3-1 and TRBJ1-4, with a tentative D call TRBD1 (5 bases). The V and J ends lost 5 bases and 10 bases respectively, with 20 bases between them. The length of the CDR3 is 15 residues. Germline values: CDR1 LGHDT, CDR2 YNNKEL (reference sequence). Here the CDR3 reads CASSFDSPNLGKLFI. The CDR3 region has the DNA TGTGCCAGCAGCTTCGACAGTCCTAATCTAGGAAAACTGTTTATT.

This clonotype appeared a few times. A much more abundant neighbour one base away suggests this may be a read error. The final CDR3 position lacks the conserved phenylalanine or tryptophan, pointing to a likely read error. The V call is TRBV6-4, the J call TRBJ2-7; the D gene is possibly TRBD1 (6 bases). The CDR3 runs to 10 residues. V gave up 11 bases and J gave up 10 bases, with 15 bases separating them. Germline V CDR1 and CDR2: MRHNA, SNTAGT. This CDR3 reads CAPYPRGQYS. The CDR3 DNA reads TGTGCCCCTTACCCCAGGGGTCAGTACTCC.

V is TRBV3-1 and J is TRBJ2-1; a possible D gene is TRBD2 (7 bases). The CDR3 is made up of 18 amino acids. Per germline, CDR1 LGHDT and CDR2 YNNKEL (reference sequence). V lost 4 bases and J lost 0, with 19 bases in between. CDR3 residues: CASSPGVGRGGSYNEQFF. The CDR3 DNA reads as TGTGCCAGCAGCCCAGGTGTCGGTAGGGGGGGCTCCTACAATGAGCAGTTCTTC.

This clonotype appeared many times. The CDR3 sequence is CASSLEYRGEQFF. The CDR3 region has the DNA TGTGCCAGCAGCCTCGAATATAGGGGTGAGCAGTTCTTC. This chain links TRBV7-3 with TRBJ2-1, with D maybe TRBD1 (5 bases). The CDR3 has 13 amino acids. Trimming shortened V by 5 bases and J by 9 bases, and 14 bases separated the two germline ends. Per germline, CDR1 SGHTA and CDR2 FQGTGA.

This clonotype was picked up many times. The CDR3 nucleotides read TGTGCCAGCAGTTACCACCACACCGGGGAGCTGTTTTTT. Protein product: CASSYHHTGELFF. The chain has TRBV6-5 and TRBJ2-2; no clear D. CDR1 and CDR2 (germline): MNHEY, SVGAGI. This CDR3 is built from 13 residues. V was cut by 2 bases and J by 3 bases, with 4 bases left in between.

This clonotype has ten or more counts. The chain joins TRBV7-8 to TRBJ2-1; 7 bases align to TRBD2. This CDR3 region has 13 residues. Germline CDR1 is SGHVS and CDR2 is FQNEAQ. The ends lost 8 bases at V and 4 bases at J; junction bases unmatched: 5. The CDR3: CASGLAGYNEQFF. CDR3 coding DNA: TGTGCCAGCGGGTTAGCGGGTTACAATGAGCAGTTCTTC.

This clonotype was picked up a small number of times. V gene TRBV3-1 combines with J gene TRBJ2-2; 8 nucleotides align to TRBD1. J was trimmed by 7 bases and V by 5 bases; bases with no gene match: 6. Germline CDR1 LGHDT, CDR2 YNNKEL (reference sequence). The CDR3 has 14 residues. The CDR3 loop is CASSLRQGIGELFF. CDR3 coding DNA: TGTGCCAGCAGCTTACGACAGGGGATCGGGGAGCTGTTTTTT.

There are many counts of this clonotype. This rearrangement joins TRBV5-1 to TRBJ2-3; D may be TRBD2 (6 bases). CDR1 and CDR2 from the germline V gene are SGHRS and YFSETQ. The CDR3 covers 15 residues. V lost 2 bases and J 8 bases, leaving 18 bases between the germline ends. CDR3 region: CASSFPDRRGGTQYF. For the CDR3, the DNA is TGCGCCAGCAGCTTCCCGGACCGACGGGGAGGTACGCAGTATTTT.

This clonotype appeared a few times. The chain has TRBV28 and TRBJ1-6; 10 nucleotides agree with TRBD1. CDR3 length equals 14 residues. The V gene's germline CDR1 is MDHEN and CDR2 SYDVKM. V dropped 2 bases and J dropped 13; count of bases not matched to a gene: 5. The CDR3 DNA reads as TGTGCCAGCAGTTTACCCGACAGGGGGCCCCCCCTCCACTTT. Translated: CASSLPDRGPPLHF.

On this clonotype: A much larger clone lies a single base off, so this may be a read error. The chain employs TRBV20-1 and TRBJ2-3; no clear D. V was clipped by 1 base and J by 0 bases, with 11 bases between them. CDR3 length: 15 residues. The V gene's germline CDR1 is DFQATT and CDR2 SNEGSKA (reference sequence). This CDR3 reads CSARGHSSSTDTQYF. DNA of the CDR3: TGCAGTGCTAGAGGTCACAGCTCTAGCACAGATACGCAGTATTTT.

A word on this clonotype: A junction boundary mismatches the germline segment, possibly from a read error. The rearrangement joins TRBV6-5 to TRBJ2-2, with 7 bases lining up with TRBD2. Germline CDR1 reads MNHEY; CDR2 reads SVGAGI. The CDR3 has 14 residues. For the CDR3, the DNA is TGTGCCAGCAGCCCTACTGGGACTACCGGGGAGCTGTCTTTT. It encodes CASSPTGTTGELSF.

J is TRBJ1-3 and V is TRBV6-5; 7 bases match TRBD1. Germline V gene lookup returns CDR1 MNHEY and CDR2 SVGAGI. The ends lost 6 bases at V and 14 bases at J; junction bases unmatched: 16. The CDR3 totals 14 residues. The CDR3 DNA follows: TGTGCCAGCAGCTACGACAGGGCTTCGGGGACCGTATATTTT. This encodes CASSYDRASGTVYF.

This clonotype has at least ten counts. The chain combines TRBV12-3 or TRBV12-4 with TRBJ1-5; 9 bases line up with TRBD1. This CDR3 spans 15 amino acids. V was clipped by 4 bases and J by 6 bases; unmatched bases: 7. CDR3 loop: CASSSRTGVPQPQHF. The CDR3 DNA reads TGTGCCAGCAGTTCAAGGACAGGGGTTCCTCAGCCCCAGCATTTT.

This clonotype was recorded many times. V is TRBV7-8 and J is TRBJ1-5, with D perhaps TRBD1 (6 bases). Between the trimmed V and J ends, which lost 6 bases and 3 bases, there was a span of 12 bases. Germline V gene data show CDR1 as SGHVS and CDR2 as FQNEAQ. This CDR3 contains 14 residues. CDR3 region: CASSSDSFNQPQHF. CDR3 DNA: TGTGCCAGCAGTTCGGACAGCTTCAATCAGCCCCAGCATTTT.

This clonotype has a handful of counts. V usage is TRBV28 and J usage is TRBJ2-2; D not resolved. The CDR3 spans 15 residues. Trimming took 5 bases from V and 4 from J, leaving 14 bases between them. Germline V gene data show CDR1 as MDHEN and CDR2 as SYDVKM. The CDR3 coding sequence is TGTGCCAGCAGTCCCTACGAGACGTCCACCGGGGAGCTGTTTTTT. It translates to CASSPYETSTGELFF.

This clonotype was recorded at least ten times. The chain couples TRBV4-2 to TRBJ1-2; 9 positions agree with TRBD1. This CDR3 is 16 amino acids long. V lost 1 base and J lost 8; bases outside the gene matches: 11. Per germline, CDR1 LGHNA and CDR2 YNFKEQ. The CDR3 DNA follows: TGTGCCAGCAGCCAAGGGAACTGGGACAGGGTTCGCGGCTACACCTTC. Its translation is CASSQGNWDRVRGYTF.

Many counts were recorded for this clonotype. V and J are TRBV9 and TRBJ2-7; TRBD2 is a possible D gene (5 bases). The germline V gene has CDR1 SGDLS and CDR2 YYNGEE. V lost 0 bases and J 0 bases, leaving 10 bases between the germline ends. The CDR3 runs 15 residues. The CDR3 sequence: CASSVDGGSSYEQYF. In nucleotides, the CDR3 is TGTGCCAGCAGCGTAGATGGTGGGAGCTCCTACGAGCAGTACTTC.

The chain employs TRBV3-1 and TRBJ2-2; D is uncertain. Trimming removed 3 bases at V and 4 bases at J, with 12 bases between. The germline CDR1 and CDR2 sequences are LGHDT and YNNKEL (reference sequence). The CDR3 loop spans 15 amino acids. CDR3 sequence reads: CASSQVYVSTGELFF. CDR3 DNA sequence: TGTGCCAGCAGCCAGGTATACGTAAGCACCGGGGAGCTGTTTTTT.

This clonotype was observed many times. The chain joins TRBV7-2 to TRBJ1-6, with D maybe TRBD1 (6 bases). Looked up from germline, CDR1 is SGHTA and CDR2 is FQGNSA. This CDR3 spans 17 amino acids. Trimming left V 5 bases short and J 8 bases short, with 22 bases between. DNA of the CDR3: TGTGCCAGCAGCCCAGGGGACAAGGGGGTCCTGTATTCACCCCTCCACTTT. It specifies CASSPGDKGVLYSPLHF.

This clonotype occurred a few times. The V call is TRBV3-1, the J call TRBJ2-2; D ambiguous. Trimming took 2 bases from V and 4 from J, leaving 14 bases between them. The CDR3 has 16 residues. Germline V gene sequence: CDR1 LGHDT, CDR2 YNNKEL (reference sequence). The CDR3 DNA follows: TGTGCCAGCAGCCAAACTTTAGTAGTATTCACCGGGGAGCTGTTTTTT. Its translation: CASSQTLVVFTGELFF.